These T cell receptor beta chains were read from a single sample in a study of Graves' ophthalmopathy and Graves' hyperthyroidism. TCRdb itself ran the multiplex PCR reads through MiXCR, one entry per CDR3 protein. The table shows 650,000 to 900,000 distinct CDR3 sequences, with approximately 40% occurring only once. The sequenced sample consisted of peripheral blood. The receptors stem from an adult man with Graves' ophthalmopathy. Both conserved end residues are part of each CDR3. A D gene is named only where the DNA matches it firmly. Clone size is shown for a subset of rows, as once, few, many or a class of expanded clone.

TRBJ2-2 NA few TRBV11-2 TGTGCCAGCAGCCCGGGACACAGCACCGGGGAGCTGTTTTTT CASSPGHSTGELFF
TRBJ1-1 TRBD1 many TRBV7-9 TGTGCCAGCAGCTTAACGGGACAGGGAAGGACTGAAGCTTTCTTT CASSLTGQGRTEAFF
TRBJ2-7 TRBD2 NA TRBV7-9 TGTGCCAGCAGCTCGACCCGGACTAGCGAGATGTACTTC CASSSTRTSEMYF
TRBJ1-6 TRBD1 NA TRBV9 TGTGCCAGCAGCCCCGGGACAGGGACGAGCTCCTATAATTCACCCCTCCACTTT CASSPGTGTSSYNSPLHF
TRBJ1-1 NA NA TRBV5-4 TGTGCCAGCAGCTTTTGGGGGAATTCTGAAGCTTTCTTT CASSFWGNSEAFF
TRBJ1-3 TRBD1 NA TRBV25-1 TGTGCCAGCGATACCCCTTGGGACAGGTACTCTGGAAACACCATATATTTT CASDTPWDRYSGNTIYF
TRBJ2-2 NA NA TRBV4-2 TGTGCCAGCAGCCAAGTTGTAGCCGGAGGCACCGGGGAGCTGTTTTTT CASSQVVAGGTGELFF
TRBJ1-4 NA many TRBV20-1 TGCAGTGCTAGGTATGCGGCTGAGGAAAAACTGTTTTTT CSARYAAEEKLFF
TRBJ1-3 NA NA TRBV20-1 TGCAGTGCTAGCCTGGGGGTTGGTGGAAACACCATATATTTT CSASLGVGGNTIYF
TRBJ1-5 TRBD1 many TRBV2 TGTGCCAGCAGTCCAGACAGGGGGGTACATCAGCCCCAGCATTTT CASSPDRGVHQPQHF
TRBJ2-7 TRBD1 many TRBV7-6 TGTGCCAGCAGCCAAGGACAGGGGGCGTCTGAGCAGTACTTC CASSQGQGASEQYF
TRBJ2-6 NA many TRBV7-8 TGTGCCAGCAGCTTAGGGGTTGCTGGGGCCAACGTCCTGACTTTC CASSLGVAGANVLTF
TRBJ1-2 NA many TRBV11-3 TGTGCCAGCAGCTTATCGGTACGGGGTGGCGGCTACACCTTC CASSLSVRGGGYTF
TRBJ2-7 TRBD1 NA TRBV16 TGCGCCAGCAGGGACAGCCAGGGGCGCGAGCAGTACTTC CASRDSQGREQYF
TRBJ1-5 NA few TRBV20-1 TGCAGTGCTAGAGAGGGGGCTTATAGCAATCAGCCCCAGCATTTT CSAREGAYSNQPQHF
TRBJ1-1 NA few TRBV10-3 TGTGCCAGCCAAGGAAGGGACACTGAAGCTTTCTTT CASQGRDTEAFF
TRBJ1-4 TRBD1 NA TRBV29-1 TGCAGCGTAACGACAGGGGCATCCTACAATGAAAAACTGTTTTTT CSVTTGASYNEKLFF
TRBJ2-5 TRBD1 NA TRBV9 TGTGCCAGCAGCCGAGACAGGGACATGGAGACCCAGCACTTC CASSRDRDMETQHF
TRBJ1-2 TRBD1 NA TRBV20-1 TGCAGGCCGGGACAGGGAGGCTACACCTTC CRPGQGGYTF
TRBJ2-5 NA NA TRBV20-1 TGCAGTGCTAGGGGGGAAAGAGGGACCCAGTACTTC CSARGERGTQYF
TRBJ1-2 TRBD1 NA TRBV7-9 TGTGCCAGCAGCTCACGGACAGGGGGATTCTATGGCTACACCTTC CASSSRTGGFYGYTF
TRBJ1-1 NA NA TRBV30 TGTGCCTGGAGTGTAACTGGATACACTGAAGCTTTCTTT CAWSVTGYTEAFF